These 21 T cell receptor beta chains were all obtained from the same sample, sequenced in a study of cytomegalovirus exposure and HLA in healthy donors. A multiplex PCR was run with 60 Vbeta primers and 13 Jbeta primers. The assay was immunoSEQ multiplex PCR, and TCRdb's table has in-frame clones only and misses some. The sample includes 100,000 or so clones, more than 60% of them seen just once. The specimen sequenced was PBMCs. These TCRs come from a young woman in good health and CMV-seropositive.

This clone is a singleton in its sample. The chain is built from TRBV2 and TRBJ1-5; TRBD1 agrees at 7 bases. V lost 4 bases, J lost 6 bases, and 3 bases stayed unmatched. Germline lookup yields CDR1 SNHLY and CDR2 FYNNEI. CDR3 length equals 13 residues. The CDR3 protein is CASSGQGIQPQHF. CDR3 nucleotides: TGTGCCAGCAGTGGACAGGGCATTCAGCCCCAGCATTTT.

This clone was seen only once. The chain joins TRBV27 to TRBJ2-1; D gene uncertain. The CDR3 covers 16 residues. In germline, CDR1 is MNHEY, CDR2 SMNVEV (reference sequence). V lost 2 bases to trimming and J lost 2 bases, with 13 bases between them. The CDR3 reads CASSLSPGSTYNEQFF. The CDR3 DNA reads TGTGCCAGCAGTTTAAGCCCCGGGTCCACCTACAATGAGCAGTTCTTC.

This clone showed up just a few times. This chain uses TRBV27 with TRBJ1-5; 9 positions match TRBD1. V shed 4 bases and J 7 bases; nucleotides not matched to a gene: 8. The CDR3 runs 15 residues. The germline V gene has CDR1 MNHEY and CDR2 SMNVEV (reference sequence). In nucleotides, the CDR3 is TGTGCCAGCAGTTCCGGGACAGGGCCTAAACAGCCCCAGCATTTT. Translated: CASSSGTGPKQPQHF.

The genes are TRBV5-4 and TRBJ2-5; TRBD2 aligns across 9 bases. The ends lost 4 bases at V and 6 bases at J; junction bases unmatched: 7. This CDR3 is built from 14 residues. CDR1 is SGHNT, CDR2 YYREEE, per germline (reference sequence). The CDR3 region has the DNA TGTGCCAGCAGCCTAGCTAGCGGGATACAGACCCAGTACTTC. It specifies CASSLASGIQTQYF.

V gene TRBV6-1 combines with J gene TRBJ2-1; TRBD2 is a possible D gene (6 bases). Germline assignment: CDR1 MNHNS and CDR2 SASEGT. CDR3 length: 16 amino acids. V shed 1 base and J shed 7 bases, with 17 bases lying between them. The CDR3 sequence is CASSEVGGNLFNEQFF. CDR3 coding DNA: TGTGCCAGCAGTGAAGTAGGAGGGAACCTCTTTAATGAGCAGTTCTTC.

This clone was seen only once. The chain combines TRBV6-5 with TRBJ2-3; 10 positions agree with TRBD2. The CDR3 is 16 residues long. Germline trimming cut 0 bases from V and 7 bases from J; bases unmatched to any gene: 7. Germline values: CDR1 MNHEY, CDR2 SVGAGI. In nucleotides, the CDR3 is TGTGCCAGCAGTTACTCGACGGGACTAGCGCGAAATACGCAGTATTTT. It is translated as CASSYSTGLARNTQYF.

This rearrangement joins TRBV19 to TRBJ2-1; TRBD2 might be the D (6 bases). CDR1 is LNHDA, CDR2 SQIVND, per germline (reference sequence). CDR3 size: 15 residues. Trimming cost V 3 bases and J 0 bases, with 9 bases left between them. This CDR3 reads CASSITGSSYNEQFF. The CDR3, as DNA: TGTGCCAGTAGTATTACCGGGAGCTCCTACAATGAGCAGTTCTTC.

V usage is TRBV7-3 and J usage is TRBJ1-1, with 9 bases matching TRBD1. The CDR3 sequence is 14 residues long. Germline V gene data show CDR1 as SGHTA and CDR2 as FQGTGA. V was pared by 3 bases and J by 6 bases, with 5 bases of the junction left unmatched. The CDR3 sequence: CASSFTQGASEAFF. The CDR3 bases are TGTGCCAGCAGCTTCACACAGGGGGCGTCTGAAGCTTTCTTT.

The CDR3 nucleotides read TGTGCCAGCAGTCCCCTAGCGGGAGATACGCAGTATTTT. Its translation: CASSPLAGDTQYF. The J gene is TRBJ2-3, the V gene TRBV6-6; TRBD2 aligns across 8 bases. Losses at the gene ends were 5 bases for V and 5 bases for J; bases not matched to a gene: 3. CDR3 length: 13 residues. From germline, CDR1 is MNHNY and CDR2 SVGAGI (reference sequence).

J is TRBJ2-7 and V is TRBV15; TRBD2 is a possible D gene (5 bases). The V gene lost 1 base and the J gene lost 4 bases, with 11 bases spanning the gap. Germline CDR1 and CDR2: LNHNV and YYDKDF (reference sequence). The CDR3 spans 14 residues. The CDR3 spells CATSRGETGYEQYF. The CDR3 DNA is TGTGCCACCAGCAGAGGAGAGACGGGGTACGAGCAGTACTTC.

The CDR3 reads CASSPDSFNEQFF. In DNA form, the CDR3 reads TGTGCCAGCAGCCCGGACAGTTTCAATGAGCAGTTCTTC. The chain couples TRBV6-4 to TRBJ2-1, with a weak D call TRBD1 (6 bases). The germline CDR1 and CDR2 sequences are MRHNA and SNTAGT. The CDR3 spans 13 residues. The V end lost 6 bases, the J end lost 6 bases, and 12 bases lay between the germline ends.

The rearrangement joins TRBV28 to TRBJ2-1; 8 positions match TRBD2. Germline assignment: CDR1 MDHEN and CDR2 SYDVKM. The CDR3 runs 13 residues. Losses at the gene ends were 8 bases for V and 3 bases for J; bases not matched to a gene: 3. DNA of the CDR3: TGTGCCAGCGGAGCGGGAGACTACAATGAGCAGTTCTTC. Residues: CASGAGDYNEQFF.

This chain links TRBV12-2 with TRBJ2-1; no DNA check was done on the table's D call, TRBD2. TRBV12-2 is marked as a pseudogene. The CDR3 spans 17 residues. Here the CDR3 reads CASRLESGRFTYNEQFF. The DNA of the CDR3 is TGTGCAAGTCGCTTAGAGAGCGGGAGGTTCACCTACAATGAGCAGTTCTTC.

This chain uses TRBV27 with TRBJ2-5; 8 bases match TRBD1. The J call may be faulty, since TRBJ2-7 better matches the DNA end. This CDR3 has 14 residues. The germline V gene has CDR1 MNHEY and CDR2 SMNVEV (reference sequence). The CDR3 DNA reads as TGTGCCAGCAGTTTACGGACAGGGAACTACGAGCAGTACTTC. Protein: CASSLRTGNYEQYF.

This CDR3 is CAISDLRAGASYEQYF. For the CDR3, the DNA is TGTGCCATCAGTGACCTTAGGGCAGGGGCATCCTACGAGCAGTACTTC. The chain links TRBV10-3 to TRBJ2-7; TRBD1 might be the D (6 bases). Deletions cut 3 bases from V and 1 base from J, with 16 bases between. The V gene's germline CDR1 is ENHRY and CDR2 SYGVKD. The CDR3 totals 16 residues.

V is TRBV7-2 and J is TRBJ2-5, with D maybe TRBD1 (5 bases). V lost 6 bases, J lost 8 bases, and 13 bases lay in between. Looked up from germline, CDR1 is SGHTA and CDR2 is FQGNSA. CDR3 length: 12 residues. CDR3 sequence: CASRRPGATQYF. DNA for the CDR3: TGTGCCAGCAGGCGCCCTGGGGCCACCCAGTACTTC.

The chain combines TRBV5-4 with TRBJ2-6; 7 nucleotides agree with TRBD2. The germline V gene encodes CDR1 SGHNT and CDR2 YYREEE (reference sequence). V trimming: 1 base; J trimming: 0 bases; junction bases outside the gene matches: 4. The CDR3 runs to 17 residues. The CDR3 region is CASSLSSSGSGANVLTF. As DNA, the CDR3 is TGTGCCAGCAGCTTGTCGTCTAGCGGCTCTGGGGCCAACGTCCTGACTTTC.

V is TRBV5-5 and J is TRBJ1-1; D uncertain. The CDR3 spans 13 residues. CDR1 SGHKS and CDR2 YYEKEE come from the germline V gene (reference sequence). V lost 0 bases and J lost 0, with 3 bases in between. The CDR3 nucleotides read TGTGCCAGCAGCTTGGTAGTGAACACTGAAGCTTTCTTT. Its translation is CASSLVVNTEAFF.

The CDR3 sequence is CASSDHRGNSYNEQFF. The CDR3 DNA sequence: TGCGCCAGCAGCGACCACAGGGGGAACTCCTACAATGAGCAGTTCTTC. The chain has TRBV5-1 and TRBJ2-1; 8 nucleotides agree with TRBD1. CDR1 and CDR2 from the germline V gene are SGHRS and YFSETQ. The CDR3 is 16 amino acids. The J segment lost 0 bases and the V segment lost 4 bases, leaving 6 bases of the junction unmatched.

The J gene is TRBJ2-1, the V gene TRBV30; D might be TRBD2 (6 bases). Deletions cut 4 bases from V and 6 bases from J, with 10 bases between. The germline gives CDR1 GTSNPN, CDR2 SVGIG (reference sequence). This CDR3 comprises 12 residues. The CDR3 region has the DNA TGTGCCTGGACCCCCGGGGGCAATGAGCAGTTCTTC. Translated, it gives CAWTPGGNEQFF.

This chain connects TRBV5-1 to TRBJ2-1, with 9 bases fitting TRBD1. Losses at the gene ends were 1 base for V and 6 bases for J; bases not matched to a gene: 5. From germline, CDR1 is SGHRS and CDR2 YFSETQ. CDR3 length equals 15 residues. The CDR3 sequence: CASSLIPTGGNEQFF. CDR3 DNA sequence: TGCGCCAGCAGCTTGATCCCGACAGGGGGCAATGAGCAGTTCTTC. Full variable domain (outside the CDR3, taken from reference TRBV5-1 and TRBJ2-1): KAGVTQTPRYLIKTRGQQVTLSCSPISGHRSVSWYQQTPGQGLQFLFEYFSETQRNKGNFPGRFSGRQFSNSRSEMNVSTLELGDSALYLCASSLIPTGGNEQFFGPGTRLTVL.